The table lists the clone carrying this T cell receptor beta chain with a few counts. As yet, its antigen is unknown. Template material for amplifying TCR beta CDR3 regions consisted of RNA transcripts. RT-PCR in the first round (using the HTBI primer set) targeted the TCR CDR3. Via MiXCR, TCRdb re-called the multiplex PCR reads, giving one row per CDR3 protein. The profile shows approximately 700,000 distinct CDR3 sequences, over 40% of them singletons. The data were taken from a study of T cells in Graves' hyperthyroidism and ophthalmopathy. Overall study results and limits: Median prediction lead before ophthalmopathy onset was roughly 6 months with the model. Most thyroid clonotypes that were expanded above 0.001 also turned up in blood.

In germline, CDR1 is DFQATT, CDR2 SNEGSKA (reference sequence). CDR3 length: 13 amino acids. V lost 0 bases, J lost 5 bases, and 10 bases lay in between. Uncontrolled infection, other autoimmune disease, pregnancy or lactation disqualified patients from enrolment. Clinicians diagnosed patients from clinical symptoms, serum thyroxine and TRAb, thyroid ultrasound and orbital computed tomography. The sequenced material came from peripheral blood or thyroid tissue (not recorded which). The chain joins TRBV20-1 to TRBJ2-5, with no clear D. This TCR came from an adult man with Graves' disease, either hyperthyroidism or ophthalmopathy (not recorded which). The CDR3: CSARDLLPETQYF. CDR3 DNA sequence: TGCAGTGCTAGAGATCTCCTTCCGGAGACCCAGTACTTC.